These 10 T cell receptor beta chains came from one sample sequenced in a study of T cell responses to AZD1222 COVID-19 vaccine. TCRdb's copy holds only in-frame clones and misses some; the assay was immunoSEQ multiplex PCR. The sample records approximately 150,000 clones, about 86% being singletons. The source was peripheral blood, collected 28 days after the second AZD1222 dose. These receptors were collected from an adult who received the AZD1222 COVID-19 vaccine.

The chain employs TRBV2 and TRBJ1-2; D unclear. V lost 7 bases and J lost 6, with 15 bases in between. Germline-derived CDR1 and CDR2 are SNHLY and FYNNEI. CDR3 length: 13 residues. Here the CDR3 reads CASTFGPGDGYTF. The DNA of the CDR3 is TGTGCCAGCACGTTTGGACCCGGCGATGGCTACACCTTC. The entire variable domain, with the rest obtained from reference TRBV2 and TRBJ1-2, is as follows: EPEVTQTPSHQVTQMGQEVILRCVPISNHLYFYWYRQILGQKVEFLVSFYNNEISEKSEIFDDQFSVERPDGSNFTLKIRSTKLEDSAMYFCASTFGPGDGYTFGSGTRLTVV.

The V call is TRBV15, the J call TRBJ1-3; D is uncertain. The CDR3 spans 14 residues. Trimming took off 0 bases at V and 3 bases at J, with 6 bases between the two ends. CDR1 is LNHNV, CDR2 YYDKDF, per germline (reference sequence). The chain's CDR3 is CATSREVGGNTIYF. The CDR3 nucleotides read TGTGCCACCAGCAGAGAGGTCGGTGGAAACACCATATATTTT. Full variable domain (rest looked up from reference TRBV15 and TRBJ1-3): DAMVIQNPRYQVTQFGKPVTLSCSQTLNHNVMYWYQQKSSQAPKLLFHYYDKDFNNEADTPDNFQSRRPNTSFCFLDIRSPGLGDTAMYLCATSREVGGNTIYFGEGSWLTVV.

The chain couples TRBV7-6 to TRBJ2-2; D is uncertain. This CDR3 is built from 14 residues. Deletions cut 1 base from V and 7 bases from J, with 10 bases between. The germline V gene encodes CDR1 SGHVS and CDR2 FNYEAQ. The CDR3 sequence is CASSLVRRFGELFF. The CDR3 region has the DNA TGTGCCAGCAGCTTAGTTCGGCGATTCGGGGAGCTGTTTTTT.

The chain recombines TRBV27 with TRBJ1-4, with D unresolved. Trimming cost V 5 bases and J 7 bases, with 14 bases left between them. The length of the CDR3 is 14 residues. The germline CDR1 and CDR2 sequences are MNHEY and SMNVEV (reference sequence). DNA for the CDR3: TGTGCCAGCAGTACGGTCGGGCTGGGTGAAAAACTGTTTTTT. Residues: CASSTVGLGEKLFF.

V and J are TRBV19 and TRBJ1-1; D gene uncertain. CDR1 LNHDA and CDR2 SQIVND come from the germline V gene (reference sequence). The CDR3 sequence is 13 residues long. V dropped 6 bases and J dropped 6 bases, with 14 bases sitting between them. The CDR3 nucleotides read TGTGCCAGTAGGCGGACCGGGCGGGCTGAAGCTTTCTTT. It encodes CASRRTGRAEAFF.

Only a few counts were recorded for this clone. The chain has TRBV3-1 (or the pseudogene TRBV3-2) and TRBJ1-2; D remains unclear. The V gene's germline CDR1 is LGHDT and CDR2 YNNKEL (reference sequence). This CDR3 region has 13 residues. The V and J ends lost 4 bases and 5 bases respectively, with 11 bases between them. CDR3 residues: CASSPRRDYGYTF. In DNA, the CDR3 is TGTGCCAGCAGCCCCCGACGGGATTATGGCTACACCTTC.

V is TRBV6-6 and J is TRBJ1-2, with unresolved D. V lost 0 bases and J lost 7, with 12 bases in between. CDR3 length: 14 amino acids. CDR1 and CDR2 (germline): MNHNY, SVGAGI (reference sequence). The CDR3 loop is CASSYSEDSPGYTF. The CDR3 region has the DNA TGTGCCAGCAGTTACTCGGAGGACTCTCCTGGCTACACCTTC.

This sequence joins TRBV19 and TRBJ1-6, with a possible D match to TRBD1 (5 bases). Germline CDR1 and CDR2: LNHDA and SQIVND (reference sequence). This CDR3 has 16 amino acids. V was clipped by 4 bases and J by 6 bases, with 16 bases between them. The CDR3 is CASSNRTPQGNSPLHF. The CDR3 coding sequence is TGTGCCAGTAGTAACCGTACGCCCCAGGGTAATTCACCCCTCCACTTT.

The chain has TRBV5-3 and TRBJ1-3, with 7 bases aligning to TRBD1. TRBV5-3 is assigned to the ORF class and has an uncertain function. The J segment lost 0 bases and the V segment lost 3 bases, leaving 3 bases of the junction unmatched. The CDR3 loop spans 15 amino acids. CDR3 amino acids: CARSWDRGSGNTIYF. The CDR3 DNA follows: TGTGCCAGAAGCTGGGACAGAGGCTCTGGAAACACCATATATTTT.

Only a few counts were recorded for this clone. The V call is TRBV7-9, the J call TRBJ2-5; 8 nucleotides align to TRBD2. CDR3 length: 15 residues. V shed 5 bases, J shed 0 bases, and the junction held 5 bases outside the gene matches. The germline CDR1 and CDR2 sequences are SEHNR and FQNEAQ (reference sequence). CDR3: CASSQGLVYQETQYF. CDR3 in DNA: TGTGCCAGCAGCCAGGGACTAGTGTACCAAGAGACCCAGTACTTC. Looking up the rest from reference TRBV7-9 and TRBJ2-5 gives the full variable domain: DTGVSQNPRHKITKRGQNVTFRCDPISEHNRLYWYRQTLGQGPEFLTYFQNEAQLEKSRLLSDRFSAERPKGSFSTLEIQRTEQGDSAMYLCASSQGLVYQETQYFGPGTRLLVL.